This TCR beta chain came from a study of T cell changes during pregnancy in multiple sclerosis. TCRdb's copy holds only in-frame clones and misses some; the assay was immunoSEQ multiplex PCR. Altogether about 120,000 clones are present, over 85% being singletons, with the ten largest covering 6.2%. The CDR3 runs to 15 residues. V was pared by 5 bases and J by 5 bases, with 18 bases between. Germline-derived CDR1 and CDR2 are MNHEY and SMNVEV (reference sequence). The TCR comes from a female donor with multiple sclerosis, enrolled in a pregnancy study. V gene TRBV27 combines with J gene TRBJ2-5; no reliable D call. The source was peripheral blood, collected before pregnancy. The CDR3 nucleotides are TGTGCCAGCAGTCCACAGTCCCCCCAAGTGGAGACCCAGTACTTC. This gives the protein CASSPQSPQVETQYF.